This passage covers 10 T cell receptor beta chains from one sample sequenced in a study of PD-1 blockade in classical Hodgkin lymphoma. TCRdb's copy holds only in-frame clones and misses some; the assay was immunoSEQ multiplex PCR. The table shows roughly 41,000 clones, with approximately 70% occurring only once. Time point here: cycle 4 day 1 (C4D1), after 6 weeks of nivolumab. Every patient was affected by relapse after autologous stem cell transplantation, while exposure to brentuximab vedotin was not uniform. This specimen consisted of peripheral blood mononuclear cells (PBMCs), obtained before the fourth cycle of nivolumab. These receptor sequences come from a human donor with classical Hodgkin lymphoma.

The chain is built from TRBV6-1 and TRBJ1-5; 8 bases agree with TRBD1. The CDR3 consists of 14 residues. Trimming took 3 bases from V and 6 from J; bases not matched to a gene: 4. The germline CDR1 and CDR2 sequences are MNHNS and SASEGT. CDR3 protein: CASSDPRGRQPQHF. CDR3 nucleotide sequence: TGTGCCAGCAGTGACCCCAGGGGGCGTCAGCCCCAGCATTTT.

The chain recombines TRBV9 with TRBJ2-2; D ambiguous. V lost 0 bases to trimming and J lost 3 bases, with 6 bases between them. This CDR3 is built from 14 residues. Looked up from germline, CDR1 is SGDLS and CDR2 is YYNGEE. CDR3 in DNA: TGTGCCAGCAGCGTAGAGGCCCACACCGGGGAGCTGTTTTTT. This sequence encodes CASSVEAHTGELFF.

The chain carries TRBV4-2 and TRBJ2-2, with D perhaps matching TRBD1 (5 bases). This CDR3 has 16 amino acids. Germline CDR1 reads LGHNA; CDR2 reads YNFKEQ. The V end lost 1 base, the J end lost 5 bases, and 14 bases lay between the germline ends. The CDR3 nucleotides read TGTGCCAGCAGCCAAGGGACCACAGGTGAAACCGGGGAGCTGTTTTTT. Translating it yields CASSQGTTGETGELFF.

CDR3 in amino acids: CASTTPGWTGVSPLHF. CDR3 coding DNA: TGCGCCAGCACTACCCCTGGCTGGACAGGGGTCTCACCCCTCCACTTT. This chain links TRBV10-1 with TRBJ1-6; 9 nucleotides align to TRBD1. The V segment lost 7 bases and the J segment 10 bases; nucleotides outside the gene matches: 14. The germline CDR1 and CDR2 sequences are WNHNN and SYGVQD (reference sequence). This CDR3 is 16 amino acids long.

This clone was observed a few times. CDR3 bases: TGCGCCAGCAGCTTGGGCCCTTATGGCTACACCTTC. Encoded protein: CASSLGPYGYTF. The chain carries TRBV5-1 and TRBJ1-2; no definite D call. Deletions cut 0 bases from V and 5 bases from J, with 5 bases between. Germline CDR1 is SGHRS and CDR2 is YFSETQ. This CDR3 has 12 residues. Based on the CDR3 plus reference TRBV5-1 and TRBJ1-2, the full variable domain is KAGVTQTPRYLIKTRGQQVTLSCSPISGHRSVSWYQQTPGQGLQFLFEYFSETQRNKGNFPGRFSGRQFSNSRSEMNVSTLELGDSALYLCASSLGPYGYTFGSGTRLTVV.

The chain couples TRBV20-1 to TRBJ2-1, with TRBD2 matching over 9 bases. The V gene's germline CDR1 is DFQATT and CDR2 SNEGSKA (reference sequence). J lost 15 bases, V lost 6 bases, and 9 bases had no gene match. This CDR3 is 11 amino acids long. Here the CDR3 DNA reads TGCAGTGCGACGACCGGAGCGGGGGGGTTCTTC. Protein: CSATTGAGGFF.

CDR3 nucleotide sequence: TGTGCCAGCAGCGAAGACTCCATCCAGGCAGATACGCAGTATTTT. Encoded protein: CASSEDSIQADTQYF. The chain carries TRBV9 and TRBJ2-3, with D uncertain. This CDR3 contains 15 residues. V shed 3 bases and J shed 4 bases, with 15 bases lying between them. CDR1 SGDLS and CDR2 YYNGEE come from the germline V gene.

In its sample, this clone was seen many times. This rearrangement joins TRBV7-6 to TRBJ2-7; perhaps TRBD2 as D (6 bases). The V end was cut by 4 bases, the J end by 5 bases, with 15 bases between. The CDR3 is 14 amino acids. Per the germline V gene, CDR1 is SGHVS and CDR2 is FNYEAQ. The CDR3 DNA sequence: TGTGCCAGCAGCTCTACGCGGGGCGCGGACGAGCAGTACTTC. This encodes CASSSTRGADEQYF.

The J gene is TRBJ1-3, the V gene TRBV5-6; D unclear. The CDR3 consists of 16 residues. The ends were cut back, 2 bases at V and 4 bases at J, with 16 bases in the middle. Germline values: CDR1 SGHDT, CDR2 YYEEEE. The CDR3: CASSFSGEGSGNTIYF. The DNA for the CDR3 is TGTGCCAGCAGCTTTTCCGGGGAAGGCTCCGGAAACACCATATATTTT.

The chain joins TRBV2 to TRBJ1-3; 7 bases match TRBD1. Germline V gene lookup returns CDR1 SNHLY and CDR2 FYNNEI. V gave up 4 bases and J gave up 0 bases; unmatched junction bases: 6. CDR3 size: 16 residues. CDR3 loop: CASSVNRGSSGNTIYF. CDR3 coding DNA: TGTGCCAGCAGTGTAAACAGGGGTAGCTCTGGAAACACCATATATTTT.